Only one count was recorded for the clone carrying this TCR beta chain. Germline V gene sequence: CDR1 LNHDA, CDR2 SQIVND (reference sequence). V shed 3 bases and J 0 bases; nucleotides not matched to a gene: 10. This CDR3 has 18 residues. This sample was taken from a study of control samples from healthy donors and cancer patients. Here immunoSEQ multiplex PCR was the method, and the copy in TCRdb shows in-frame clones only, minus some. The sample holds about 19,000 clones, around 84% seen once. V gene TRBV19 combines with J gene TRBJ2-3, with TRBD1 identical over 9 bases. This sequence was found in a man aged 80 or over with head and neck cancer. The sequenced sample was PBMCs. The chain's CDR3 is CASSIGDRETSSTDTQYF. In DNA form, the CDR3 reads TGTGCCAGTAGTATTGGGGACAGGGAAACTTCTAGCACAGATACGCAGTATTTT.